Below are 22 T cell receptor beta chains sequenced from a single sample in a study of T cells in Graves' hyperthyroidism and ophthalmopathy. Regions amplified from RNA transcripts were the TCR beta CDR3 regions. Initially, a first-round RT-PCR of the TCR CDR3 employed the HTBI primer set. TCRdb used MiXCR to reprocess the multiplex PCR reads, holding one entry per CDR3 protein. The table shows fewer than 450,000 distinct CDR3 sequences, with nearly 15% occurring only once. The sample was blood. These receptors originate from an older woman with Graves' ophthalmopathy.

The table lists this clonotype with many counts. The rearrangement uses TRBV28 and TRBJ1-2; the D is unclear. The CDR3 covers 15 residues. V shed 5 bases and J shed 0 bases, with 13 bases lying between them. Germline assignment: CDR1 MDHEN and CDR2 SYDVKM. The chain's CDR3 is CASSTPGPANYGYTF. DNA of the CDR3: TGTGCCAGCAGTACCCCCGGACCAGCTAACTATGGCTACACCTTC.

This clonotype has a count of ten or more. V usage is TRBV11-2 and J usage is TRBJ2-5; 8 bases are a match to TRBD1. CDR3 size: 15 residues. Germline CDR1 and CDR2: SGHAT and FQNNGV. With V trimmed by 3 bases and J by 4 bases, 7 bases remained unmatched. The CDR3 nucleotides read TGTGCCAGCAGCTTCTCAGGGGGCGCGGGAGAGACCCAGTACTTC. Amino acids: CASSFSGGAGETQYF.

This clonotype was counted ten times or more. This rearrangement joins TRBV28 to TRBJ1-1; 8 bases align to TRBD1. The CDR3 totals 16 residues. After removal of 6 bases from V and 0 bases from J, the junction contained 9 bases not matched to a gene. CDR1 and CDR2 (germline): MDHEN, SYDVKM. CDR3 nucleotides: TGTGCCAGCAGGTTCGGGACAGGAGGCATGAACACTGAAGCTTTCTTT. It yields the protein CASRFGTGGMNTEAFF.

This clonotype has at least ten counts. This chain connects TRBV20-1 to TRBJ1-5; the D is unclear. The CDR3 runs to 14 residues. CDR1 DFQATT and CDR2 SNEGSKA come from the germline V gene (reference sequence). Trimming took 4 bases from V and 3 from J, leaving 13 bases between them. The CDR3 DNA is TGCAGTGCTACCAAAAGGGTCTACAATCAGCCCCAGCATTTT. Residues: CSATKRVYNQPQHF.

This clonotype was seen repeatedly, ten times or more. CDR3 DNA sequence: TGTGCCAGCAGCTTAGCGCTCTCACCTGGTAGTAGATCCTACGAGCAGTACTTC. This codes for CASSLALSPGSRSYEQYF. The chain joins TRBV7-9 to TRBJ2-7; D is unresolved. Germline CDR1 reads SEHNR; CDR2 reads FQNEAQ (reference sequence). The CDR3 is 18 amino acids. The germline V and J ends were trimmed by 0 bases and 1 base, with 19 bases remaining between them.

The table lists this clonotype with many counts. V usage is TRBV20-1 and J usage is TRBJ2-3; D remains ambiguous. V was cut by 2 bases and J by 1 base, with 7 bases left in between. The CDR3 totals 13 residues. Per the germline V gene, CDR1 is DFQATT and CDR2 is SNEGSKA (reference sequence). As DNA, the CDR3 is TGCAGTGCTAGATTGCAAGGCACAGATACGCAGTATTTT. Protein sequence: CSARLQGTDTQYF.

J is TRBJ1-2 and V is TRBV3-1, with a weak D call TRBD1 (6 bases). Trimming shortened V by 1 base and J by 8 bases, and 14 bases separated the two germline ends. This CDR3 contains 14 residues. Looked up from germline, CDR1 is LGHDT and CDR2 is YNNKEL (reference sequence). CDR3 DNA: TGTGCCAGCAGCCAAGTAGGGGGAGCGGACGGCTACACCTTC. Protein product: CASSQVGGADGYTF. The whole variable domain, remainder taken from reference TRBV3-1 and TRBJ1-2, is DTAVSQTPKYLVTQMGNDKSIKCEQNLGHDTMYWYKQDSKKFLKIMFSYNNKELIINETVPNRFSPKSPDKAHLNLHINSLELGDSAVYFCASSQVGGADGYTFGSGTRLTVV.

This clonotype has at least ten counts. The DNA of the CDR3 is TGTGCCAGCAGCCAAGCGACAGGGGGAATCTACGAGCAGTACTTC. This translates into CASSQATGGIYEQYF. The chain joins TRBV3-1 to TRBJ2-7, with 9 positions matching TRBD1. This CDR3 has 15 amino acids. Germline V gene sequence: CDR1 LGHDT, CDR2 YNNKEL (reference sequence). V lost 1 base and J lost 3; bases outside the gene matches: 4.

This clonotype showed up just a few times. CDR3: CASSESGRAYEQYF. DNA of the CDR3: TGTGCCAGCAGCGAAAGCGGGAGGGCCTACGAGCAGTACTTC. The chain joins TRBV7-9 to TRBJ2-7; 10 nucleotides align to TRBD2. The V and J ends lost 5 bases and 2 bases, in that order; junction bases with no gene match: 3. CDR1 is SEHNR and CDR2 is FQNEAQ in the germline V gene (reference sequence). CDR3 size: 14 residues.

This chain links TRBV6-1 with TRBJ2-3; the D is unclear. Trimming took 8 bases from V and 6 from J, leaving 9 bases between them. CDR1 and CDR2 from the germline V gene are MNHNS and SASEGT. This CDR3 comprises 11 residues. CDR3 in DNA: TGTGCCAGCCAAGTGGGGGATACGCAGTATTTT. Translated, it gives CASQVGDTQYF.

J is TRBJ1-5 and V is TRBV27; TRBD1 aligns across 7 bases. In germline, CDR1 is MNHEY, CDR2 SMNVEV (reference sequence). This CDR3 region has 13 residues. V dropped 6 bases and J dropped 7; count of bases not matched to a gene: 6. Here the CDR3 DNA reads TGTGCCAGCAGCCGCAGGGGGGGGCAGCCCCAGCATTTT. Residues: CASSRRGGQPQHF.

About this clonotype itself: Possible read error: a much larger clone is one base away. Without the conserved terminal phenylalanine or tryptophan, this CDR3 likely stems from a read error. The chain recombines TRBV11-2 with TRBJ2-1, with no clear D. Trimming shortened V by 5 bases and J by 8 bases, and 10 bases separated the two germline ends. Germline values: CDR1 SGHAT, CDR2 FQNNGV. This CDR3 contains 12 residues. The CDR3 sequence: CASSISGDEQFL. Here the CDR3 DNA reads TGTGCCAGCAGCATTAGTGGGGATGAGCAGTTCCTC.

This clonotype was observed at least ten times. V usage is TRBV20-1 and J usage is TRBJ2-5; D is ambiguous. CDR3 length: 14 residues. Deletions cut 3 bases from V and 4 bases from J, with 15 bases between. Germline V gene sequence: CDR1 DFQATT, CDR2 SNEGSKA (reference sequence). The CDR3 bases are TGCAGTGCTAGGTACCAAAATCATGGAGAGACCCAGTACTTC. Residues: CSARYQNHGETQYF.

This clonotype was detected many times. The chain uses TRBV12-3 or TRBV12-4 and TRBJ1-1; D gene ambiguous. The V end was cut by 3 bases, the J end by 1 base, with 6 bases between. This CDR3 has 13 residues. CDR3 coding DNA: TGTGCCAGCAGTTTCGGCCCGAACACTGAAGCTTTCTTT. Translation: CASSFGPNTEAFF.

In this sample, this clonotype turned up many times. The chain carries TRBV3-1 and TRBJ1-5, with D possibly TRBD1 on 6 matching bases. Germline CDR1 reads LGHDT; CDR2 reads YNNKEL (reference sequence). The V and J ends lost 1 base and 4 bases respectively, with 11 bases between them. This CDR3 contains 15 residues. CDR3 sequence: CASSQGGQSNQPQHF. The CDR3 region has the DNA TGTGCCAGCAGCCAAGGAGGACAGTCTAATCAGCCCCAGCATTTT.

This clonotype was picked up a small number of times. One end of the junction is discordant with germline, which a read error may explain. V usage is TRBV14 and J usage is TRBJ2-1; the D gene could be TRBD1 or TRBD2 (5 bases each). The CDR3 extends over 13 amino acids. Germline assignment: CDR1 SGHDN and CDR2 FVKESK. CDR3 DNA: TGTGCCAGCAGACCCGGGACCGACAATGCGCAGTTCTTC. The encoded protein is CASRPGTDNAQFF.

This clonotype was detected many times. The chain combines TRBV20-1 with TRBJ2-7; 7 nucleotides agree with TRBD1. CDR1 and CDR2 (germline): DFQATT, SNEGSKA (reference sequence). The J segment lost 0 bases and the V segment lost 5 bases, leaving 4 bases of the junction unmatched. The length of the CDR3 is 13 residues. As DNA, the CDR3 is TGCAGTGCTCCCCGGGACAGCTCCTACGAGCAGTACTTC. It specifies CSAPRDSSYEQYF.

This clonotype came up many times. The J gene is TRBJ2-5, the V gene TRBV2; 10 nucleotides match TRBD2. CDR3 length: 15 residues. Germline V gene sequence: CDR1 SNHLY, CDR2 FYNNEI. Trimming took 1 base from V and 2 from J; bases not matched to a gene: 1. CDR3 residues: CASSEGTSGQETQYF. The CDR3 region has the DNA TGTGCCAGCAGTGAAGGGACTAGCGGTCAAGAGACCCAGTACTTC.

This clonotype has at least ten counts. The chain carries TRBV12-3 or TRBV12-4 and TRBJ1-5; D gene unclear. Trimming pared 3 bases from V and 3 bases from J, leaving 21 bases between. The CDR3 sequence is 18 residues long. DNA of the CDR3: TGTGCCAGCAGTTTGGCGGGTTCCCCTCACATATTCAATCAGCCCCAGCATTTT. It translates to CASSLAGSPHIFNQPQHF.

This clonotype was observed many times. This rearrangement joins TRBV5-1 to TRBJ2-5, with TRBD2 matching over 7 bases. This CDR3 has 14 residues. Trimming removed 8 bases from V and 5 bases from J; junction bases left unmatched: 12. The germline V gene has CDR1 SGHRS and CDR2 YFSETQ. For the CDR3, the DNA is TGCGCCAGTTCCAGCGGGACGCCTTTGGAGACCCAGTACTTC. Protein product: CASSSGTPLETQYF.

This clonotype appeared many times. V usage is TRBV6-1 and J usage is TRBJ2-5, with 7 bases that match TRBD1. Germline lookup yields CDR1 MNHNS and CDR2 SASEGT. V lost 6 bases, J lost 0 bases, and 7 bases stayed unmatched. The CDR3 covers 15 residues. CDR3 sequence (DNA): TGTGCCAGCAGCCTGGACAGGACGTACCAAGAGACCCAGTACTTC. Translated: CASSLDRTYQETQYF.

This clonotype was counted many times. The rearrangement links TRBV11-2 to TRBJ2-1; 11 positions match TRBD2. The CDR3 has 15 amino acids. CDR1 SGHAT and CDR2 FQNNGV come from the germline V gene. V dropped 5 bases and J dropped 3; count of bases not matched to a gene: 3. CDR3 sequence: CASSRGLADYNEQFF. The DNA for the CDR3 is TGTGCCAGCAGCCGGGGACTAGCGGACTACAATGAGCAGTTCTTC.